This section outlines one T cell receptor beta chain sequence together with its context. Participants were aged about 18 to 100 years from about 25 US areas. Clinical history reported by participants formed the basis on which cohorts were assigned. This sample was included in a study of blood T cell repertoires in COVID-19. Background on the study: Sources were T cells, B-cell-depleted T cells, or PBMCs; the material itself was cDNA or gDNA.

The germline gives CDR1 MNHEY, CDR2 SVGAGI. V lost 5 bases and J lost 8; bases outside the gene matches: 6. CDR3 length: 15 residues. Per the authors' pipeline: For nucleated cells, counts were estimated from reference gene primer amplification. The repertoire was sequenced with immunoSEQ multiplex PCR; TCRdb's copy has only in-frame clones and lacks some. Clone size and V and J calls were adopted from that table, with D and trimming inferred from the DNA. The data hold 200,000 to 250,000 clones, with 70% to 90% observed a single time. This rearrangement joins TRBV6-5 to TRBJ1-4; 12 positions agree with TRBD1. This clonotype was sampled from a woman aged 40 to 55 with acute COVID-19. The sample consisted of PBMCs or T cells enriched from blood (not recorded which). The DNA for the CDR3 is TGTGCCAGCAGTCAGGGACAGGGGGCTTGGGAAAAACTGTTTTTT. It translates to CASSQGQGAWEKLFF.